A selection of T cell receptor beta chains follows, all from one sample in a study of T cell changes during pregnancy in multiple sclerosis. TCRdb's table, derived via immunoSEQ multiplex PCR, lists solely in-frame clones and lacks some. The data hold tens of thousands of clones, with around 91% observed a single time. The specimen was peripheral blood, collected in the third trimester of pregnancy. These receptors were obtained from a female donor in good health, enrolled as a control in a pregnancy study. Each CDR3 is given with its conserved first and last residue. Fields, in order: V gene, D gene, J gene, clone size, CDR3 protein, CDR3 DNA. A D gene is named only where the DNA matches it firmly. A clone size is listed for some rows: how often the clone was seen (once, few, many), or a class if it is expanded.

v_gene: TRBV18; d_gene: TRBD1; j_gene: TRBJ1-6; abundance: NA; CDR3aa: CASSPSGQGGSPLHF; CDR3nt: TGTGCCAGCTCACCGTCGGGACAGGGGGGCTCACCCCTCCACTTT
v_gene: TRBV7-8; d_gene: NA; j_gene: TRBJ1-3; abundance: NA; CDR3aa: CASSQGSRVEGNTIYF; CDR3nt: TGTGCCAGCAGCCAGGGGTCAAGGGTAGAAGGAAACACCATATATTTT
v_gene: TRBV7-9; d_gene: TRBD1; j_gene: TRBJ1-3; abundance: NA; CDR3aa: CASSQTTGAGNTIYF; CDR3nt: TGTGCCAGCAGCCAGACGACAGGGGCTGGAAACACCATATATTTT
v_gene: TRBV6-1; d_gene: TRBD1; j_gene: TRBJ1-2; abundance: NA; CDR3aa: CASSLDRGRDGYTF; CDR3nt: TGTGCCAGCAGCTTGGACAGGGGGCGGGATGGCTACACCTTC
v_gene: TRBV6-1; d_gene: NA; j_gene: TRBJ1-4; abundance: NA; CDR3aa: CASSDTRANEKLFF; CDR3nt: TGTGCCAGCAGTGATACGAGGGCTAATGAAAAACTGTTTTTT
v_gene: TRBV11-2; d_gene: TRBD1; j_gene: TRBJ1-4; abundance: NA; CDR3aa: CASSFTGANEKLFF; CDR3nt: TGTGCCAGCAGCTTCACAGGGGCTAATGAAAAACTGTTTTTT
v_gene: TRBV9; d_gene: NA; j_gene: TRBJ1-1; abundance: few; CDR3aa: CASSGRQITEAFF; CDR3nt: TGTGCCAGCAGCGGTCGACAGATCACTGAAGCTTTCTTT
v_gene: TRBV7-2; d_gene: TRBD1; j_gene: TRBJ1-1; abundance: NA; CDR3aa: CASSPTSGGSYTEAFF; CDR3nt: TGTGCCAGCAGCCCAACCTCAGGGGGATCGTACACTGAAGCTTTCTTT
v_gene: TRBV2; d_gene: NA; j_gene: TRBJ2-2; abundance: NA; CDR3aa: CASSLVRGTGELFF; CDR3nt: TGTGCCAGCAGCCTCGTCAGGGGCACCGGGGAGCTGTTTTTT
v_gene: TRBV5-4; d_gene: TRBD1; j_gene: TRBJ2-7; abundance: NA; CDR3aa: CASSFGTGPYYEQYF; CDR3nt: TGTGCCAGCAGCTTTGGGACAGGTCCCTACTACGAGCAGTACTTC
v_gene: TRBV5-1; d_gene: NA; j_gene: TRBJ2-7; abundance: NA; CDR3aa: CASTLPTDPYEQYF; CDR3nt: TGCGCCAGCACGCTACCGACAGACCCCTACGAGCAGTACTTC
v_gene: TRBV18; d_gene: NA; j_gene: TRBJ2-7; abundance: NA; CDR3aa: CASSPGGNHEQYF; CDR3nt: TGTGCCAGCTCACCAGGAGGGAACCACGAGCAGTACTTC
v_gene: TRBV7-8; d_gene: NA; j_gene: TRBJ2-3; abundance: NA; CDR3aa: CASSRAWGGTDTQYF; CDR3nt: TGTGCCAGCAGCCGAGCGTGGGGAGGCACAGATACGCAGTATTTT
v_gene: TRBV10-1; d_gene: TRBD1; j_gene: TRBJ2-3; abundance: NA; CDR3aa: CASRREADRGGATDTQYF; CDR3nt: TGCGCCAGCAGGCGAGAGGCCGACAGGGGAGGCGCCACAGATACGCAGTATTTT
v_gene: TRBV10-3; d_gene: TRBD1; j_gene: TRBJ1-1; abundance: NA; CDR3aa: CAIMGPPGQTSMNTEAFF; CDR3nt: TGTGCCATCATGGGACCACCGGGACAGACTTCCATGAACACTGAAGCTTTCTTT
v_gene: TRBV7-9; d_gene: TRBD1; j_gene: TRBJ1-2; abundance: few; CDR3aa: CASSTTDRASNYGYTF; CDR3nt: TGTGCCAGCAGCACCACGGACAGGGCGTCGAACTATGGCTACACCTTC
v_gene: TRBV15; d_gene: NA; j_gene: TRBJ1-6; abundance: NA; CDR3aa: CATSRDRVSDSPLHF; CDR3nt: TGTGCCACCAGCAGAGACAGGGTTTCGGATTCACCCCTCCACTTT
v_gene: TRBV6-4; d_gene: TRBD1; j_gene: TRBJ1-2; abundance: NA; CDR3aa: CASQGQGNGYTF; CDR3nt: TGTGCCAGCCAGGGACAGGGAAATGGCTACACCTTC
v_gene: TRBV6-4; d_gene: NA; j_gene: TRBJ1-5; abundance: once; CDR3aa: CASSGQPGQPQHF; CDR3nt: TGTGCCAGCAGCGGACAACCCGGTCAGCCCCAGCATTTT
v_gene: TRBV6-6; d_gene: NA; j_gene: TRBJ1-2; abundance: NA; CDR3aa: CASSHLRGDGYTF; CDR3nt: TGTGCCAGCAGTCACCTCAGGGGCGATGGCTACACCTTC
v_gene: TRBV6-1; d_gene: NA; j_gene: TRBJ1-4; abundance: NA; CDR3aa: CASSGPGVVNEKLFF; CDR3nt: TGTGCCAGCAGTGGCCCAGGGGTCGTCAATGAAAAACTGTTTTTT
v_gene: TRBV5-1; d_gene: TRBD1; j_gene: TRBJ1-1; abundance: NA; CDR3aa: CASRRLRDRNTEAFF; CDR3nt: TGCGCCAGCAGACGACTAAGGGACAGGAACACTGAAGCTTTCTTT
v_gene: TRBV29-1; d_gene: NA; j_gene: TRBJ2-2; abundance: NA; CDR3aa: CSVRPSRDTGELFF; CDR3nt: TGCAGCGTCCGGCCGTCCAGGGACACCGGGGAGCTGTTTTTT
v_gene: TRBV5-1; d_gene: TRBD1; j_gene: TRBJ2-3; abundance: NA; CDR3aa: CASRDRGGDTQYF; CDR3nt: TGCGCCAGCAGGGACAGGGGGGGAGATACGCAGTATTTT
v_gene: TRBV5-1; d_gene: TRBD1; j_gene: TRBJ2-2; abundance: NA; CDR3aa: CASSSTSGTANTGELFF; CDR3nt: TGCGCCAGCAGCTCAACATCGGGGACAGCAAACACCGGGGAGCTGTTTTTT
v_gene: TRBV5-4; d_gene: NA; j_gene: TRBJ1-2; abundance: NA; CDR3aa: CASSDAGRGYGYTF; CDR3nt: TGTGCCAGCAGCGATGCGGGGCGGGGCTATGGCTACACCTTC
v_gene: TRBV14; d_gene: NA; j_gene: TRBJ2-7; abundance: NA; CDR3aa: CASSQAPGVRYEQYF; CDR3nt: TGTGCCAGCAGCCAAGCACCGGGGGTCCGGTACGAGCAGTACTTC
v_gene: TRBV2; d_gene: TRBD2; j_gene: TRBJ2-3; abundance: once; CDR3aa: CARMRGGGADTQYF; CDR3nt: TGTGCCCGGATGCGTGGCGGGGGGGCAGATACGCAGTATTTT
v_gene: TRBV27; d_gene: NA; j_gene: TRBJ1-3; abundance: NA; CDR3aa: CASSLVGVSGNTIYF; CDR3nt: TGTGCCAGCAGTTTGGTAGGGGTCTCTGGAAACACCATATATTTT
v_gene: TRBV5-1; d_gene: TRBD1; j_gene: TRBJ2-7; abundance: NA; CDR3aa: CASSLGPGGSEQYF; CDR3nt: TGCGCCAGCAGCTTGGGGCCAGGGGGCAGCGAGCAGTACTTC
v_gene: TRBV30; d_gene: TRBD1; j_gene: TRBJ2-5; abundance: once; CDR3aa: CAWSEGQSVETQYF; CDR3nt: TGTGCCTGGAGTGAGGGACAGTCTGTCGAGACCCAGTACTTC
v_gene: TRBV5-6; d_gene: TRBD1; j_gene: TRBJ1-1; abundance: NA; CDR3aa: CASSWERGQGSAFF; CDR3nt: TGTGCCAGCAGCTGGGAGAGGGGACAGGGTTCAGCTTTCTTT
v_gene: TRBV18; d_gene: TRBD1; j_gene: TRBJ1-1; abundance: few; CDR3aa: CASSASGTGELEAFF; CDR3nt: TGTGCCAGCTCAGCTTCCGGGACAGGGGAACTTGAAGCTTTCTTT
v_gene: TRBV7-2; d_gene: TRBD2; j_gene: TRBJ2-3; abundance: NA; CDR3aa: CASSLKRDASTDTQYF; CDR3nt: TGTGCCAGCAGCTTAAAGCGGGATGCTAGCACAGATACGCAGTATTTT
v_gene: TRBV5-1; d_gene: TRBD1; j_gene: TRBJ1-3; abundance: NA; CDR3aa: CASSLGGPDTIYF; CDR3nt: TGCGCCAGCAGTTTAGGGGGCCCAGACACCATATATTTT
v_gene: TRBV30; d_gene: TRBD2; j_gene: TRBJ2-5; abundance: NA; CDR3aa: CAGGVRGETQYF; CDR3nt: TGTGCCGGGGGGGTCCGAGGGGAGACCCAGTACTTC
v_gene: TRBV14; d_gene: NA; j_gene: TRBJ1-6; abundance: few; CDR3aa: CASSRRDPGGNSPLHF; CDR3nt: TGTGCCAGCAGCCGACGAGATCCCGGCGGGAATTCACCCCTCCACTTT
v_gene: TRBV12-5; d_gene: TRBD1; j_gene: TRBJ1-2; abundance: once; CDR3aa: CASGLVTGQGILYGYTF; CDR3nt: TGTGCTAGTGGTTTGGTAACGGGACAGGGAATCCTCTATGGCTACACCTTC
v_gene: TRBV18; d_gene: NA; j_gene: TRBJ2-7; abundance: NA; CDR3aa: CASSPRGTYEQYF; CDR3nt: TGTGCCAGCTCACCAAGGGGTACCTACGAGCAGTACTTC
v_gene: TRBV27; d_gene: NA; j_gene: TRBJ1-2; abundance: NA; CDR3aa: CASRVQGTLGNGYTF; CDR3nt: TGTGCCAGCAGGGTCCAGGGGACCCTGGGGAATGGCTACACCTTC
v_gene: TRBV14; d_gene: TRBD2; j_gene: TRBJ2-2; abundance: NA; CDR3aa: CASSQRSMVAGGPSNTGELFF; CDR3nt: TGTGCCAGCAGCCAGAGAAGTATGGTAGCGGGAGGGCCGTCGAACACCGGGGAGCTGTTTTTT
v_gene: TRBV27; d_gene: NA; j_gene: TRBJ1-4; abundance: once; CDR3aa: CASSSEGLRREKLFF; CDR3nt: TGTGCCAGCAGTTCCGAGGGTCTTCGAAGGGAAAAACTGTTTTTT
v_gene: TRBV5-1; d_gene: NA; j_gene: TRBJ2-7; abundance: NA; CDR3aa: CASSSTPTGSYEQYF; CDR3nt: TGCGCCAGCAGCTCGACCCCAACGGGCTCCTACGAGCAGTACTTC
v_gene: TRBV4-3; d_gene: NA; j_gene: TRBJ2-6; abundance: NA; CDR3aa: CASSHRQAGANVLTF; CDR3nt: TGCGCCAGCAGCCATCGACAGGCTGGGGCCAACGTCCTGACTTTC
v_gene: TRBV6-5; d_gene: TRBD1; j_gene: TRBJ1-2; abundance: few; CDR3aa: CASSYPAGQGNYGYTF; CDR3nt: TGTGCCAGCAGTTACCCCGCGGGACAGGGAAACTATGGCTACACCTTC
v_gene: TRBV27; d_gene: TRBD1; j_gene: TRBJ1-1; abundance: few; CDR3aa: CASSRTGVGTEAFF; CDR3nt: TGTGCCAGCAGCCGGACAGGGGTCGGCACTGAAGCTTTCTTT
v_gene: TRBV19; d_gene: NA; j_gene: TRBJ2-7; abundance: once; CDR3aa: CASRGRGGDEQYF; CDR3nt: TGTGCCAGTAGGGGCAGGGGTGGGGACGAGCAGTACTTC
v_gene: TRBV5-1; d_gene: TRBD1; j_gene: TRBJ2-7; abundance: NA; CDR3aa: CASSSRTGISYEQYF; CDR3nt: TGCGCCAGCAGCTCCAGGACAGGGATCTCCTACGAGCAGTACTTC
v_gene: TRBV19; d_gene: TRBD1; j_gene: TRBJ1-2; abundance: few; CDR3aa: CASHRQGVNYGYTF; CDR3nt: TGTGCCAGTCATAGACAGGGTGTTAACTATGGCTACACCTTC
v_gene: TRBV19; d_gene: TRBD1; j_gene: TRBJ1-2; abundance: NA; CDR3aa: CASSIQGQGNYGYTF; CDR3nt: TGTGCCAGTAGTATACAGGGACAGGGCAACTATGGCTACACCTTC
v_gene: TRBV5-5; d_gene: NA; j_gene: TRBJ1-1; abundance: NA; CDR3aa: CASSFQGGVTEAFF; CDR3nt: TGTGCCAGCAGCTTTCAAGGGGGGGTCACTGAAGCTTTCTTT
v_gene: TRBV4-2; d_gene: NA; j_gene: TRBJ1-6; abundance: NA; CDR3aa: CASSRDSWTSDSPLHF; CDR3nt: TGTGCCAGCAGCCGGGACTCCTGGACATCGGATTCACCCCTCCACTTT
v_gene: TRBV5-6; d_gene: NA; j_gene: TRBJ2-3; abundance: once; CDR3aa: CASSLPPQGDTQYF; CDR3nt: TGTGCCAGCAGCTTGCCACCGCAGGGGGATACGCAGTATTTT
v_gene: TRBV19; d_gene: TRBD1; j_gene: TRBJ2-3; abundance: once; CDR3aa: CASTTGQGTDTQYF; CDR3nt: TGTGCCAGTACCACGGGACAGGGCACAGATACGCAGTATTTT